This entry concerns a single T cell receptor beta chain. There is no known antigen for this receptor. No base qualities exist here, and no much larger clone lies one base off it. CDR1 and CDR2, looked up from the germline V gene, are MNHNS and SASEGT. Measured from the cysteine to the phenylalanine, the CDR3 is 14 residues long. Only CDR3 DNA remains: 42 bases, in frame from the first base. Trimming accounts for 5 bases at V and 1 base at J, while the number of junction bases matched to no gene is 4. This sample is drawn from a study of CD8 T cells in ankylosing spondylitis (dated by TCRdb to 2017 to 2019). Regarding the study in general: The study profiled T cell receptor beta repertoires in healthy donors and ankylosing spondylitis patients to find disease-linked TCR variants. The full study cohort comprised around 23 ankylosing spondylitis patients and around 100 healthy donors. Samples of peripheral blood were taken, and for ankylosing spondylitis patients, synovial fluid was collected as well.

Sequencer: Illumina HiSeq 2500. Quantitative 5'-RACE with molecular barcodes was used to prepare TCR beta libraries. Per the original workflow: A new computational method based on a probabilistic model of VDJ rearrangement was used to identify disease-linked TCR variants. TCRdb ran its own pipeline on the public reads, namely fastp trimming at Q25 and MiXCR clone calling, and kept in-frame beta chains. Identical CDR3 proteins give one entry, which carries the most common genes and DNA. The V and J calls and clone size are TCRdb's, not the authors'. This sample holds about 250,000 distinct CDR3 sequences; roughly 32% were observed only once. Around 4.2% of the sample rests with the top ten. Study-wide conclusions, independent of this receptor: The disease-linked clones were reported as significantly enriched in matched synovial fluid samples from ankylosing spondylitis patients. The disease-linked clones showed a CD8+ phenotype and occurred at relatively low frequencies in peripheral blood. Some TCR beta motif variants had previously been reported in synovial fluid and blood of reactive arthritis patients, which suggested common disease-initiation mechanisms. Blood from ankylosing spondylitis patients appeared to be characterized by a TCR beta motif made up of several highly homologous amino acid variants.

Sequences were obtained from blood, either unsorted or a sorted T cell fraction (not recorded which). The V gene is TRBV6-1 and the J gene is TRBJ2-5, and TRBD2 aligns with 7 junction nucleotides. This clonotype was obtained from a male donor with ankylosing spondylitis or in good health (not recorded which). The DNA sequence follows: TGTGCCAGCAGTAGGGGAGGGGTCCAAGAGACCCAGTACTTC. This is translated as CASSRGGVQETQYF.